Below, 17 T cell receptor beta chains from the same sample are listed, as sequenced in a study of T cell responses to AZD1222 COVID-19 vaccine. The data were produced by immunoSEQ multiplex PCR, yet TCRdb's version contains in-frame clones alone and is incomplete. The repertoire consists of about 55,000 clones, with roughly 87% occurring once and the leading ten covering 3% to 4%. The sequenced sample was peripheral blood, obtained on day 0 of AZD1222 vaccination. The receptors stem from an adult in good health.

The rearrangement links TRBV6-2 or TRBV6-3 to TRBJ2-2; D may be TRBD1 or TRBD2 (5 bases each). The V end was cut by 5 bases, the J end by 3 bases, with 10 bases between. CDR1 and CDR2 (germline): MNHEY, SVGEGT. The CDR3 sequence is 14 residues long. CDR3 in amino acids: CASSRDGYTGELFF. DNA for the CDR3: TGTGCCAGCAGTCGGGACGGATACACCGGGGAGCTGTTTTTT.

The rearrangement uses TRBV6-5 and TRBJ2-2; 9 positions match TRBD2. There are 15 residues in the CDR3. Germline CDR1 MNHEY, CDR2 SVGAGI. Trimming took 8 bases from V and 4 from J; bases not matched to a gene: 8. The CDR3 DNA sequence: TGTGCCAGCCGTATCCGGACTAGCGTCACCGGGGAGCTGTTTTTT. Its translation is CASRIRTSVTGELFF.

This clone was counted a few times. The V and J genes are TRBV18 and TRBJ2-3; the D gene is possibly TRBD2 (7 bases). Trimming pared 2 bases from V and 2 bases from J, leaving 14 bases between. The CDR3 covers 16 residues. In germline, CDR1 is KGHSH, CDR2 LQKENI. In DNA, the CDR3 is TGTGCCAGCTCACCAAAGGGCGGGGGCGTCACAGATACGCAGTATTTT. It translates to CASSPKGGGVTDTQYF.

About this clone: Other DNA sequences in this sample translate to the same CDR3. CDR3 coding DNA: TGTGCCAGCAGTGATGGCAGCAACTATGGCTACACCTTC. Translated: CASSDGSNYGYTF. The chain recombines TRBV2 with TRBJ1-2; D is uncertain. The CDR3 has 13 residues. Germline V gives CDR1 SNHLY, CDR2 FYNNEI. Deletions cut 3 bases from V and 2 bases from J, with 7 bases between. The full variable domain, rest sourced from reference TRBV2 and TRBJ1-2, is EPEVTQTPSHQVTQMGQEVILRCVPISNHLYFYWYRQILGQKVEFLVSFYNNEISEKSEIFDDQFSVERPDGSNFTLKIRSTKLEDSAMYFCASSDGSNYGYTFGSGTRLTVV.

V and J are TRBV18 and TRBJ1-5, with D perhaps TRBD1 (6 bases). The CDR3 spans 12 residues. Per germline, CDR1 KGHSH and CDR2 LQKENI. V was shortened by 3 bases and J by 8 bases, with 8 bases between the two germline ends. The CDR3 spells CASSPDSKPQHF. For the CDR3, the DNA is TGTGCCAGCTCACCGGACAGCAAGCCCCAGCATTTT.

The rearrangement joins TRBV6-1 to TRBJ1-4, with 7 bases that match TRBD1. This CDR3 has 14 residues. Germline trimming cut 2 bases from V and 8 bases from J; bases unmatched to any gene: 5. The germline V gene has CDR1 MNHNS and CDR2 SASEGT. CDR3 region: CASSEPEQGEKLFF. The CDR3 DNA reads TGTGCCAGCAGTGAACCCGAACAGGGGGAAAAACTGTTTTTT.

The chain uses TRBV9 and TRBJ1-3, with D unclear. V shed 0 bases and J shed 2 bases, with 6 bases lying between them. The CDR3 is 14 residues long. CDR1 and CDR2 (germline): SGDLS, YYNGEE. As DNA, the CDR3 is TGTGCCAGCAGCGTAGCCGGGACTGGAAACACCATATATTTT. It translates to CASSVAGTGNTIYF.

The count of this clone is one. The rearrangement uses TRBV6-5 and TRBJ2-2; D possibly matches TRBD1 or TRBD2 (5 bases each). V was shortened by 4 bases and J by 1 base, with 10 bases between the two germline ends. The CDR3 is 15 amino acids. CDR1 and CDR2 from the germline V gene are MNHEY and SVGAGI. The chain's CDR3 is CASSSGTMNTGELFF. In nucleotides, the CDR3 is TGTGCCAGCAGTTCCGGGACGATGAACACCGGGGAGCTGTTTTTT.

This clone was picked up one time. This chain uses TRBV18 with TRBJ1-4, with D unclear. The CDR3 is made up of 14 amino acids. Deletions cut 1 base from V and 5 bases from J, with 8 bases between. CDR1 and CDR2 from the germline V gene are KGHSH and LQKENI. CDR3 sequence reads: CASSPQTGNEKLFF. CDR3 DNA: TGTGCCAGCTCACCACAGACGGGGAATGAAAAACTGTTTTTT.

The chain has TRBV2 and TRBJ2-7; D may be TRBD1 (6 bases). Germline V lookup: CDR1 SNHLY, CDR2 FYNNEI. This CDR3 comprises 16 residues. Trimming pared 6 bases from V and 3 bases from J, leaving 21 bases between. CDR3 sequence reads: CASRDLFKGRGYEQYF. For the CDR3, the DNA is TGTGCCAGCAGGGACCTTTTTAAGGGCAGGGGCTACGAGCAGTACTTC.

The chain recombines TRBV3-1 (or the pseudogene TRBV3-2) with TRBJ1-5, with 7 positions matching TRBD1. The CDR3 has 15 amino acids. The germline CDR1 and CDR2 sequences are LGHDT and YNNKEL (reference sequence). Losses at the gene ends were 1 base for V and 2 bases for J; bases not matched to a gene: 2. CDR3 DNA sequence: TGTGCCAGCAGCCAAGCCGGACAGGGCAATCAGCCCCAGCATTTT. It specifies CASSQAGQGNQPQHF.

The CDR3 is CATSGSSGYNEQFF. CDR3 bases: TGTGCCACCAGTGGAAGTAGCGGGTACAATGAGCAGTTCTTC. The chain combines TRBV24-1 with TRBJ2-1; 7 positions agree with TRBD2. The V gene end was trimmed by 5 bases and the J gene end by 4 bases; junction bases not matched to a gene: 4. The CDR3 sequence is 14 residues long. Looked up from germline, CDR1 is KGHDR and CDR2 is SFDVKD.

This chain connects TRBV4-1 to TRBJ1-5; D remains unclear. Trimming removed 3 bases from V and 5 bases from J, with 8 bases in between. This CDR3 comprises 13 residues. Germline CDR1 and CDR2: MGHRA and YSYEKL. In DNA form, the CDR3 reads TGCGCCAGCAGCCATGATCAATATCAGCCCCAGCATTTT. Its translation is CASSHDQYQPQHF.

V is TRBV5-4 and J is TRBJ2-5, with 7 bases aligning to TRBD1. The J segment lost 4 bases and the V segment lost 0 bases, leaving 0 bases of the junction unmatched. The CDR3 contains 13 residues. The V gene's germline CDR1 is SGHNT and CDR2 YYREEE (reference sequence). The CDR3, as DNA: TGTGCCAGCAGCTTGGGGGACAGAGAGACCCAGTACTTC. Amino acid sequence: CASSLGDRETQYF. Drawing the rest from reference TRBV5-4 and TRBJ2-5, the complete variable domain is ETGVTQSPTHLIKTRGQQVTLRCSSQSGHNTVSWYQQALGQGPQFIFQYYREEENGRGNFPPRFSGLQFPNYSSELNVNALELDDSALYLCASSLGDRETQYFGPGTRLLVL.

The rearrangement joins TRBV5-4 to TRBJ2-7, with D possibly being TRBD2 (5 bases). CDR3 length: 12 amino acids. Germline V gene sequence: CDR1 SGHNT, CDR2 YYREEE (reference sequence). V was cut by 5 bases and J by 3 bases, with 9 bases left in between. The CDR3 region has the DNA TGTGCCAGCAGTACCGGGATCTACGAGCAGTACTTC. Translating it yields CASSTGIYEQYF. The whole variable domain, remainder taken from reference TRBV5-4 and TRBJ2-7, is ETGVTQSPTHLIKTRGQQVTLRCSSQSGHNTVSWYQQALGQGPQFIFQYYREEENGRGNFPPRFSGLQFPNYSSELNVNALELDDSALYLCASSTGIYEQYFGPGTRLTVT.

The V gene is TRBV5-1, the J gene TRBJ1-6; no firm D call. CDR1 and CDR2 from the germline V gene are SGHRS and YFSETQ. The CDR3 loop spans 13 amino acids. The V end was cut by 0 bases, the J end by 10 bases, with 8 bases between. CDR3 sequence: CASSLAGRSPLHF. The CDR3 bases are TGCGCCAGCAGCTTGGCAGGACGGTCACCCCTCCACTTT.

The chain combines TRBV18 with TRBJ1-2; D uncertain. Germline V gives CDR1 KGHSH, CDR2 LQKENI. With 0 bases removed from V and 4 bases from J, the gap between germline ends came to 12 bases. The CDR3 length is 15 residues. In DNA, the CDR3 is TGTGCCAGCTCACCACCGTCGCGGATGTCCTATGGCTACACCTTC. Its protein is CASSPPSRMSYGYTF.